This T cell receptor (beta chain) was found in a study of CD8 T cells in ankylosing spondylitis. V was pared by 3 bases and J by 3 bases, with 6 bases of the junction left unmatched. The CDR3 consists of 15 residues. Germline V gene data show CDR1 as SGHRS and CDR2 as YFSETQ. TCRdb fed the 5' RACE reads into MiXCR, producing one record per CDR3 protein. The table lists approximately 100,000 distinct CDR3 sequences, under 30% of them singletons, with 12% in the top ten. This sequence was found in a male donor with ankylosing spondylitis. The sample comprised synovial fluid, either unsorted or a sorted T cell fraction (not recorded which). The chain recombines TRBV5-1 with TRBJ2-1; 7 bases line up with TRBD1. The CDR3 reads CASSYSGTDYNEQFF. The DNA of the CDR3 is TGCGCCAGCAGCTATTCCGGGACAGACTACAATGAGCAGTTCTTC.